The source of this TCR beta chain is a study of blood T cells in healthy people across ages. Study-wide results and limits: Higher diversity, along with more naive CD4+ cells, distinguished long-lived donors from aged donors. Percentage of naive T cells showed a strong correlation with TCR beta diversity.

V was cut by 3 bases and J by 4 bases, with 16 bases left in between. The CDR3 is made up of 16 amino acids. Germline loops: CDR1 SGDLS, CDR2 YYNGEE. It was with a sample-barcoded 5' primer and a J-beta primer mix that a second PCR of roughly 7 to 12 cycles was run. TCRdb redid the calling of the 5' RACE reads with MiXCR, one entry per CDR3 protein. In the table there are around 780,000 distinct CDR3 sequences, more than 50% of which are singletons. This clonotype was counted only a few times. The antigen is unknown. Specimen: blood. The gene calls are TRBV9 and TRBJ2-2, with a possible D match to TRBD1 (6 bases). The origin of this receptor is a middle-aged man in good health. The CDR3 DNA sequence: TGTGCCAGCAGCGCCGGACAGAGGCGTATCACCGGGGAGCTGTTTTTT. Protein: CASSAGQRRITGELFF.